These T cell receptor beta chains were read from a single sample in a study of blood T cell repertoires in COVID-19. The assay was immunoSEQ multiplex PCR, and TCRdb's table has in-frame clones only and misses some. The sample records over 250,000 clones, 75% to 95% being singletons. Sample: peripheral blood. These receptors were taken from a person aged 18 to 35 with COVID-19, enrolled during active disease. Both conserved end residues are part of each CDR3. The order of the fields is V gene, J gene, CDR3 length, clone size, D gene, CDR3 DNA, CDR3 protein. The D gene is left open where the match is weak. Part of the rows lack a size; the others show once, few, many or a class for expanded clones.

TRBV7-9	TRBJ1-6	12	NA	NA	TGTGCCAGCACCGGAGGGAATTCACCCCTCCACTTT	CASTGGNSPLHF
TRBV6-5	TRBJ1-5	13	few	NA	TGTGCCAGCAGTTACTCGACAGATCAGCCCCAGCATTTT	CASSYSTDQPQHF
TRBV4-1	TRBJ2-2	15	NA	NA	TGCGCCAGCAGCCCAAGATCGGGGAGCACCGGGGAGCTGTTTTTT	CASSPRSGSTGELFF
TRBV19	TRBJ2-2	14	NA	TRBD1	TGTGCCAGTAGTGGACAGGGGTACACCGGGGAGCTGTTTTTT	CASSGQGYTGELFF
TRBV7-2	TRBJ2-2	13	NA	NA	TGTGCCAGCAGCTTATCCGGCACCGGGGAGCTGTTTTTT	CASSLSGTGELFF
TRBV11-2	TRBJ2-1	13	NA	NA	TGTGCCAGCAGCATAAGCGGAGACGATGAGCAGTTCTTC	CASSISGDDEQFF
TRBV11-2	TRBJ2-3	17	NA	TRBD2	TGTGCCAGCAGCTTAGTTTTGGCTAGCGGGGCAACAGATACGCAGTATTTT	CASSLVLASGATDTQYF
TRBV2	TRBJ1-1	12	NA	NA	TGTGCCAGCTTTAAGGGGTCCTACCGGGCTTTCTTT	CASFKGSYRAFF
TRBV24-1	TRBJ2-3	18	NA	NA	TGTGCCACCAGTGAACCGACAGCATACCCGACCCCGACAGATACGCAGTATTTT	CATSEPTAYPTPTDTQYF
TRBV6-5	TRBJ1-2	13	once	TRBD1	TGTGCCAGCAGCCCGACAGGGGGGTATGGCTACACCTTC	CASSPTGGYGYTF
TRBV11-2	TRBJ2-2	16	NA	NA	TGTGCCAGCAGCTTGGCTACGCGAGCGGGCACCGGGGAGCTGTTTTTT	CASSLATRAGTGELFF
TRBV5-4	TRBJ1-2	14	NA	NA	TGTGCCAGCAGAACTACAGGCGGTAACTATGGCTACACCTTC	CASRTTGGNYGYTF
TRBV7-2	TRBJ2-7	14	NA	TRBD2	TGTGCCAGCAGCTTACCGGGAGGGCCCTACGAGCAGTACTTC	CASSLPGGPYEQYF
TRBV5-6	TRBJ1-2	16	NA	TRBD1	TGTGCCAGCAGCTTGGGGGGGACAGGGTTCCCTTATGCCTACACCTTC	CASSLGGTGFPYAYTF
TRBV7-8	TRBJ2-3	16	NA	NA	TGTGCCAGCAGCTTAAGCGGGCGGGCTGTCACAGATACGCAGTATTTT	CASSLSGRAVTDTQYF
TRBV14	TRBJ2-1	15	NA	TRBD1	TGTGCCAGCAGCCGGGGGACAGGCTCCTACAATGAGCAGTTCTTC	CASSRGTGSYNEQFF
TRBV11-2	TRBJ2-7	16	once	NA	TGTGCCAGCAGCTTAGAGCATGGCCAGGGATTGGGGGAGCAGTACTTC	CASSLEHGQGLGEQYF
TRBV28	TRBJ1-1	15	NA	NA	TGTGCCAGCAGTTTATCTCGGGGGTTGAACACTGAAGCTTTCTTT	CASSLSRGLNTEAFF
TRBV6-6	TRBJ1-5	13	few	NA	TGTGCCAGCTGTACAGGGAACAATCAGCCCCAGCATTTT	CASCTGNNQPQHF
TRBV6-1	TRBJ1-2	14	NA	NA	TGTGCCAGCAGTGAAGCGCGGGGAAACTATGGCTACACCTTC	CASSEARGNYGYTF
TRBV30	TRBJ1-4	16	NA	NA	TGTGCCTGGAGTCCCCCCGTTGTTGCAACTAATGAAAAACTGTTTTTT	CAWSPPVVATNEKLFF
TRBV7-9	TRBJ1-1	14	once	NA	TGTGCCAGCAGCTCCGACAGTTCGAACACTGAAGCTTTCTTT	CASSSDSSNTEAFF
TRBV7-9	TRBJ2-1	17	NA	TRBD2	TGTGCCAGCAGCTCTATATGGACTAGCGGGAGGAGCAATGAGCAGTTCTTC	CASSSIWTSGRSNEQFF
TRBV19	TRBJ2-7	16	NA	TRBD1	TGTGCCAGTAGTATAGGGTTCACAGGGGAGCTCTACGAGCAGTACTTC	CASSIGFTGELYEQYF
TRBV28	TRBJ1-2	14	NA	NA	TGTGCCAGCAGTTTAACAGGTGGGCACTATGGCTACACCTTC	CASSLTGGHYGYTF
TRBV3-1/TRBV3-2	TRBJ2-1	13	NA	NA	TGTGCCAGCAGCCAAGAGTTCGGCAATGAGCAGTTCTTC	CASSQEFGNEQFF